This T cell receptor (beta chain) comes out of a study of blood T cell repertoires in COVID-19. Study details: COVID-19 samples collected from the United States, Italy and Spain covered acute and convalescent phases. Nucleic acid was either cDNA or gDNA, and it came from T cells, B-cell-depleted T cells, or PBMCs.

The germline V gene encodes CDR1 ENHRY and CDR2 SYGVKD. The ends were cut back, 2 bases at V and 2 bases at J, with 8 bases in the middle. The CDR3 consists of 14 residues. Sequencing was performed with immunoSEQ multiplex PCR; in TCRdb, only in-frame clones are kept and a portion is missing. The table has under 150,000 clones, around 80% seen once. This receptor was taken from a human donor in a cohort sampled during active COVID-19. The chain has TRBV10-3 and TRBJ2-3; D uncertain. The source material was peripheral blood. For the CDR3, the DNA is TGTGCCATCAGTGAGAGTAGCCCCACAGATACGCAGTATTTT. It is translated as CAISESSPTDTQYF.